The 21 T cell receptor beta chains reported below all come from one sample, sequenced in a study of shared clonotypes between healthy human individuals. Naive CD8 cells were CD45RO-negative, positively selected for CCR7, excluding terminally differentiated effector memory CD45RA+ cells. Profiled with immunoSEQ multiplex PCR; TCRdb holds only in-frame clones, not every one. The table lists about 2 million clones, approximately 94% of them singletons. The sample was naive CD8+ T cells sorted from blood. The source of these receptors is a man aged 18 to 35 in good health.

Comment on this clone: The sample has other DNA sequences that encode this CDR3 too. The chain joins TRBV27 to TRBJ1-5; no reliable D call. The germline V gene encodes CDR1 MNHEY and CDR2 SMNVEV (reference sequence). Trimming stripped 3 bases from V and 1 base from J, with 7 bases between. CDR3 length equals 14 residues. CDR3 loop: CASSLVGSNQPQHF. As DNA, the CDR3 is TGTGCCAGCAGTTTGGTGGGAAGCAATCAGCCCCAGCATTTT.

The V and J genes are TRBV27 and TRBJ2-2, with TRBD2 matching 12 bases. Trimming cost V 5 bases and J 0 bases; bases outside gene matches: 4. The CDR3 is 17 amino acids. Germline CDR1 and CDR2: MNHEY and SMNVEV (reference sequence). CDR3 nucleotides: TGTGCCAGCAGTCCCAGGACTAGCGGGGCGAACACCGGGGAGCTGTTTTTT. This gives the protein CASSPRTSGANTGELFF.

This clone is a singleton in its sample. CDR3 amino acids: CASSFGAAETQYF. CDR3 in DNA: TGCGCCAGCAGCTTTGGTGCGGCAGAGACCCAGTACTTC. This rearrangement joins TRBV5-1 to TRBJ2-5; no clear D. The CDR3 totals 13 residues. Looked up from germline, CDR1 is SGHRS and CDR2 is YFSETQ. Trimming shortened V by 2 bases and J by 4 bases, and 9 bases separated the two germline ends.

The chain couples TRBV28 to TRBJ2-2; D may be TRBD1 or TRBD2 (6 bases each). The CDR3 is made up of 14 amino acids. Germline CDR1 reads MDHEN; CDR2 reads SYDVKM. Trimming removed 10 bases from V and 5 bases from J, with 17 bases in between. The CDR3 reads CATRVQGGTGELFF. The DNA for the CDR3 is TGTGCCACTCGGGTACAGGGAGGTACCGGGGAGCTGTTTTTT. Full variable domain (outside the CDR3, taken from reference TRBV28 and TRBJ2-2): DVKVTQSSRYLVKRTGEKVFLECVQDMDHENMFWYRQDPGLGLRLIYFSYDVKMKEKGDIPEGYSVSREKKERFSLILESASTNQTSMYLCATRVQGGTGELFFGEGSRLTVL.

The rearrangement uses TRBV7-9 and TRBJ2-7; 8 nucleotides match TRBD2. Germline CDR1 SEHNR, CDR2 FQNEAQ (reference sequence). The CDR3 is made up of 14 amino acids. V gave up 3 bases and J gave up 5 bases; unmatched junction bases: 6. CDR3 sequence: CASSFSGSGHEQYF. CDR3 coding DNA: TGTGCCAGCAGCTTCAGCGGGAGTGGGCACGAGCAGTACTTC.

This clone was detected once. This chain connects TRBV27 to TRBJ2-2, with D perhaps matching TRBD2 (6 bases). Per germline, CDR1 MNHEY and CDR2 SMNVEV (reference sequence). The CDR3 loop spans 18 amino acids. Trimming removed 5 bases from V and 4 bases from J, with 23 bases in between. The CDR3 loop reads CASSRHLATLDSTGELFF. CDR3 in DNA: TGTGCCAGCAGTCGCCATCTAGCGACCCTCGATTCCACCGGGGAGCTGTTTTTT.

This sequence joins TRBV4-3 and TRBJ1-1; the D is unclear. Germline CDR1 is LGHNA and CDR2 is YSLEER. The CDR3 has 17 residues. V was pared by 1 base and J by 1 base, with 16 bases between. As DNA, the CDR3 is TGCGCCAGCAGCCAAGCGACCCATCGGGTGGAGAACACTGAAGCTTTCTTT. This encodes CASSQATHRVENTEAFF.

This chain connects TRBV9 to TRBJ1-1; D is perhaps TRBD1 (6 bases). The ends were cut back, 3 bases at V and 3 bases at J, with 18 bases in the middle. There are 16 residues in the CDR3. Germline V gene data show CDR1 as SGDLS and CDR2 as YYNGEE. The CDR3 protein is CASSGEQGAFYTEAFF. The CDR3 DNA reads TGTGCCAGCAGCGGGGAACAGGGTGCCTTTTACACTGAAGCTTTCTTT.

The chain uses TRBV5-1 and TRBJ2-7; the D gene is possibly TRBD2 (5 bases). Germline V gene data show CDR1 as SGHRS and CDR2 as YFSETQ. The V and J ends lost 1 base and 5 bases respectively, with 10 bases between them. The CDR3 is 13 amino acids. CDR3 DNA sequence: TGCGCCAGCAGCTTGCGCCCGGGGAACGAGCAGTACTTC. Translation: CASSLRPGNEQYF.

The chain joins TRBV4-3 to TRBJ2-3; 9 bases match TRBD2. Trimming removed 5 bases from V and 3 bases from J; junction bases left unmatched: 9. CDR3 length: 16 amino acids. Germline lookup yields CDR1 LGHNA and CDR2 YSLEER. The CDR3 protein is CASSIGLAQTTDTQYF. CDR3 in DNA: TGCGCCAGCAGCATCGGACTAGCGCAAACTACAGATACGCAGTATTTT.

The genes are TRBV6-5 and TRBJ2-5, with D maybe TRBD2 (5 bases). Trimming took off 7 bases at V and 4 bases at J, with 13 bases between the two ends. Germline V gene sequence: CDR1 MNHEY, CDR2 SVGAGI. The CDR3 extends over 13 amino acids. As DNA, the CDR3 is TGTGCCAGCACCCAAGGAGGTTTAGAGACCCAGTACTTC. Protein product: CASTQGGLETQYF.

The chain carries TRBV6-5 and TRBJ2-5; D uncertain. Germline CDR1 is MNHEY and CDR2 is SVGAGI. V lost 0 bases and J 5 bases, leaving 13 bases between the germline ends. The CDR3 runs to 15 residues. The CDR3 DNA reads as TGTGCCAGCAGTTACTCTGTGCGGTTAGAGGAGACCCAGTACTTC. Translation gives CASSYSVRLEETQYF.

This rearrangement joins TRBV7-9 to TRBJ2-3; 13 positions agree with TRBD2. The ends lost 5 bases at V and 4 bases at J; junction bases unmatched: 9. The CDR3 spans 17 residues. CDR1 is SEHNR, CDR2 FQNEAQ, per germline (reference sequence). The CDR3 loop reads CASSRPGLAGTADTQYF. CDR3 DNA sequence: TGTGCCAGCAGCCGTCCGGGACTAGCGGGAACCGCAGATACGCAGTATTTT.

The V gene is TRBV30, the J gene TRBJ2-7; possibly TRBD1 for D (5 bases). Trimming left V 4 bases short and J 4 bases short, with 20 bases between. The CDR3 consists of 15 residues. The germline V gene encodes CDR1 GTSNPN and CDR2 SVGIG (reference sequence). The CDR3 nucleotides read TGTGCCTGGACCTTAGGGGCAGATCGAATTTACGAGCAGTACTTC. Protein sequence: CAWTLGADRIYEQYF.

The chain couples TRBV25-1 to TRBJ1-2; TRBD1 agrees at 7 bases. Germline V gene data show CDR1 as MGHDK and CDR2 as SYGVNS. This CDR3 has 13 residues. Trimming cost V 6 bases and J 7 bases; bases outside gene matches: 8. This chain's CDR3 is CASSLQGTGGYTF. CDR3 DNA: TGTGCCAGCAGCTTACAGGGGACTGGTGGCTACACCTTC.

In its sample, this clone was seen once. This chain links TRBV28 with TRBJ2-1, with 9 bases identical to TRBD2. J was trimmed by 4 bases and V by 6 bases; bases with no gene match: 16. CDR3 length equals 18 residues. Germline lookup yields CDR1 MDHEN and CDR2 SYDVKM. CDR3 sequence reads: CASSFPGLEREAYNEQFF. In DNA form, the CDR3 reads TGTGCCAGCAGCTTCCCGGGGCTTGAGCGGGAGGCATACAATGAGCAGTTCTTC. The complete variable domain, with remaining parts taken from reference TRBV28 and TRBJ2-1, reads DVKVTQSSRYLVKRTGEKVFLECVQDMDHENMFWYRQDPGLGLRLIYFSYDVKMKEKGDIPEGYSVSREKKERFSLILESASTNQTSMYLCASSFPGLEREAYNEQFFGPGTRLTVL.

This chain joins TRBV5-1 and TRBJ1-2; 7 bases match TRBD1. The V segment lost 5 bases and the J segment 6 bases; nucleotides outside the gene matches: 7. Germline values: CDR1 SGHRS, CDR2 YFSETQ. This CDR3 is built from 13 residues. DNA for the CDR3: TGCGCCAGCAGACTACAGGGGTACGATGGCTACACCTTC. Residues: CASRLQGYDGYTF.

The gene calls are TRBV2 and TRBJ2-7, with D unresolved. With 6 bases removed from V and 5 bases from J, the gap between germline ends came to 17 bases. This CDR3 region has 14 residues. The germline V gene encodes CDR1 SNHLY and CDR2 FYNNEI. CDR3 residues: CASRLTWVLNEQYF. The CDR3 region has the DNA TGTGCCAGCAGGCTGACCTGGGTGTTAAACGAGCAGTACTTC. Full variable domain (outside the CDR3, taken from reference TRBV2 and TRBJ2-7): EPEVTQTPSHQVTQMGQEVILRCVPISNHLYFYWYRQILGQKVEFLVSFYNNEISEKSEIFDDQFSVERPDGSNFTLKIRSTKLEDSAMYFCASRLTWVLNEQYFGPGTRLTVT.

The count of this clone is one. This chain joins TRBV6-6 and TRBJ1-5; no reliable D call. This CDR3 comprises 14 residues. V was cut by 7 bases and J by 1 base, with 11 bases left in between. Looked up from germline, CDR1 is MNHNY and CDR2 is SVGAGI (reference sequence). This chain's CDR3 is CASTNGESNQPQHF. In nucleotides, the CDR3 is TGTGCCAGCACCAATGGGGAGAGCAATCAGCCCCAGCATTTT.

The chain links TRBV2 to TRBJ2-7; D unclear. The germline CDR1 and CDR2 sequences are SNHLY and FYNNEI. The CDR3 covers 12 residues. The V and J ends lost 5 bases and 4 bases respectively, with 9 bases between them. Here the CDR3 reads CASSPWTYEQYF. The CDR3 coding sequence is TGTGCCAGCAGTCCATGGACGTACGAGCAGTACTTC.

This chain connects TRBV10-3 to TRBJ1-4, with D possibly being TRBD1 (5 bases). The germline gives CDR1 ENHRY, CDR2 SYGVKD. The CDR3 covers 14 residues. V lost 10 bases and J 8 bases, leaving 20 bases between the germline ends. CDR3 sequence: CAKGPPDWGEKLFF. CDR3 coding DNA: TGTGCCAAGGGACCACCCGACTGGGGGGAAAAACTGTTTTTT.